These 14 T cell receptor beta chains came from one sample sequenced in a study of blood T cell repertoires in COVID-19. Profiling relied on immunoSEQ multiplex PCR, and the TCRdb table lists in-frame clones only, not all of them. The data hold approximately 250,000 clones, with 86% observed a single time. Source material: peripheral blood. The source of these receptors is a man aged 25 to 40 with active or convalescent COVID-19.

The rearrangement joins TRBV6-6 to TRBJ1-5; 8 bases line up with TRBD1. The CDR3 spans 13 residues. The V gene end was trimmed by 7 bases and the J gene end by 6 bases; junction bases not matched to a gene: 5. Germline assignment: CDR1 MNHNY and CDR2 SVGAGI (reference sequence). This CDR3 reads CASITGGGQPQHF. CDR3 in DNA: TGTGCCAGCATAACAGGGGGTGGTCAGCCCCAGCATTTT.

This chain uses TRBV19 with TRBJ1-2, with TRBD1 as a possible D gene (5 bases). Germline V lookup: CDR1 LNHDA, CDR2 SQIVND (reference sequence). Trimming removed 0 bases from V and 8 bases from J, with 16 bases in between. The CDR3 runs to 15 residues. CDR3 nucleotide sequence: TGTGCCAGTAGTATAGAGATAAGGGGCGCGGGGGGCTACACCTTC. This gives the protein CASSIEIRGAGGYTF.

Worth noting for this clone: Distinct nucleotide sequences in the sample also encode this CDR3. The chain couples TRBV6-5 to TRBJ2-7, with D possibly being TRBD2 (6 bases). Germline CDR1 MNHEY, CDR2 SVGAGI. Trimming removed 6 bases at V and 3 bases at J, with 9 bases between. CDR3 length equals 12 residues. The CDR3 DNA reads TGTGCCAGCAGAACCGGGGGCTACGAGCAGTACTTC. It encodes CASRTGGYEQYF.

The chain employs TRBV3-1 (or the pseudogene TRBV3-2) and TRBJ2-7, with 9 bases identical to TRBD2. With 5 bases clipped from V and 1 base from J, the junction kept 6 bases outside the gene matches. This CDR3 contains 15 residues. The germline V gene has CDR1 LGHDT and CDR2 YNNKEL (reference sequence). CDR3 nucleotides: TGTGCCAGCAGCGGGGGTGGACTAGCGTCCTACGAGCAGTACTTC. The encoded protein is CASSGGGLASYEQYF.

The V gene is TRBV18, the J gene TRBJ1-5; 9 positions match TRBD1. The CDR3 covers 17 residues. The ends lost 3 bases at V and 3 bases at J; junction bases unmatched: 9. Per germline, CDR1 KGHSH and CDR2 LQKENI. The CDR3 protein is CASSPSGGTGNNQPQHF. The CDR3 nucleotides are TGTGCCAGCTCACCCTCCGGCGGGACAGGGAACAATCAGCCCCAGCATTTT.

The table lists this clone with a few counts. The genes are TRBV19 and TRBJ1-5; D might be TRBD1 (6 bases). The V and J ends lost 2 bases and 4 bases respectively, with 9 bases between them. The CDR3 loop spans 14 amino acids. Germline V gene data show CDR1 as LNHDA and CDR2 as SQIVND (reference sequence). The CDR3 loop is CASSIRDMNQPQHF. In DNA, the CDR3 is TGTGCCAGTAGTATAAGGGACATGAATCAGCCCCAGCATTTT.

The rearrangement joins TRBV3-1 (or the pseudogene TRBV3-2) to TRBJ2-3, with D possibly TRBD1 on 6 matching bases. V was clipped by 0 bases and J by 6 bases, with 16 bases between them. This CDR3 spans 16 amino acids. CDR1 is LGHDT, CDR2 YNNKEL, per germline (reference sequence). DNA for the CDR3: TGTGCCAGCAGCCAAGATCAAGTGGGGGCCAGGGATACGCAGTATTTT. This sequence encodes CASSQDQVGARDTQYF.

The V and J genes are TRBV6-5 and TRBJ2-1; 8 bases align to TRBD2. Germline CDR1 is MNHEY and CDR2 is SVGAGI. CDR3 length equals 15 residues. The trim removed 6 bases at V and 4 bases at J, leaving 8 bases unmatched. CDR3 sequence (DNA): TGTGCCAGCAGAACCACTAGCGGACTTTACAATGAGCAGTTCTTC. This gives the protein CASRTTSGLYNEQFF.

The chain uses TRBV7-9 and TRBJ2-3; TRBD2 matches 8 bases. This CDR3 is 14 amino acids long. J was trimmed by 3 bases and V by 3 bases; bases with no gene match: 2. Germline CDR1 is SEHNR and CDR2 is FQNEAQ (reference sequence). CDR3 protein: CASSLGLDTDTQYF. CDR3 coding DNA: TGTGCCAGCAGCTTGGGACTAGATACAGATACGCAGTATTTT.

This clone was detected once. The rearrangement uses TRBV11-2 and TRBJ2-5, with D unclear. V was clipped by 2 bases and J by 9 bases, with 16 bases between them. This CDR3 region has 14 residues. Germline CDR1 is SGHAT and CDR2 is FQNNGV. The CDR3: CASSLLLAASAQYF. The CDR3 nucleotides are TGTGCCAGCAGCTTACTCCTTGCCGCCTCGGCCCAGTACTTC.

This clone was recorded a few times. The chain joins TRBV29-1 to TRBJ1-2; D gene ambiguous. This CDR3 contains 10 residues. The germline V gene has CDR1 SQVTM and CDR2 ANQGSEA. Deletions cut 3 bases from V and 6 bases from J, with 5 bases between. The CDR3 DNA is TGCAGCGTTGACGGGGATGGCTACACCTTC. Translation gives CSVDGDGYTF.

The rearrangement joins TRBV11-3 to TRBJ2-1, with 7 bases that match TRBD2. Germline CDR1 and CDR2: SGHNT and YENEEA. The CDR3 consists of 16 residues. J gave up 1 base and V 4 bases, and 7 bases lay outside the gene matches. This CDR3 is CASSYSSGASYNEQFF. The CDR3 nucleotides read TGTGCCAGCAGCTACTCAAGCGGGGCTTCCTACAATGAGCAGTTCTTC.

V and J are TRBV6-5 and TRBJ2-7; D is possibly TRBD1 (6 bases). The CDR3 spans 14 residues. CDR1 and CDR2 from the germline V gene are MNHEY and SVGAGI. V dropped 1 base and J dropped 2 bases, with 9 bases sitting between them. The CDR3 reads CASSYFRGAYEQYF. In DNA form, the CDR3 reads TGTGCCAGCAGTTACTTCAGGGGCGCCTACGAGCAGTACTTC.

The chain combines TRBV11-2 with TRBJ2-7, with a tentative D call TRBD2 (6 bases). Germline loops: CDR1 SGHAT, CDR2 FQNNGV. Trimming removed 5 bases at V and 6 bases at J, with 26 bases between. This CDR3 comprises 17 residues. CDR3 in amino acids: CASSMDGGSDSVREQYF. CDR3 DNA: TGTGCCAGCAGCATGGATGGGGGGTCAGACTCCGTACGCGAGCAGTACTTC.